This TCR beta chain derives from a study of T cell changes during pregnancy in multiple sclerosis (dated by TCRdb to between 2019 and 2020). About the full investigation: The study examined how the T cell repertoire changed over the course of pregnancy in women with multiple sclerosis.

V and J are truncated by 7 bases and 5 bases respectively, leaving an intervening sequence of 11 bases. Inclusive of the bounding cysteine and phenylalanine, the CDR3 is 12 residues long. This entry keeps only the CDR3 DNA: 36 bases, framed from base 1. Reading the germline V gene (reference sequence) gives CDR1 SGHNT and CDR2 YYREEE. Turning to this clone: Its antigen remains undetermined. The sample holds no much larger clone one base away, and base qualities are not on file.

Library generation was performed with the immunoSEQ multiplex PCR assay. TCRdb's version of the immuneACCESS table is confined to in-frame rearrangements and falls short of the full clone set. An unresolved V gene accounts for under half of the shortfall where checked; the remainder is of unknown origin. In this sample the table shows about 43,000 clones, approximately 90% of which occur a single time. Roughly 1.5% of the sample goes to the ten largest clones. The sample consisted of PBMCs (not recorded whether the cells were cultured). This clonotype was sampled from a female donor with multiple sclerosis, enrolled in a pregnancy study. The V and J genes are TRBV5-4 and TRBJ2-3, and TRBD1 may be the D gene, going by 5 matching bases. The CDR3 region: CASRSQGDTQYF. In nucleotides, the sequence is TGTGCCAGCCGATCCCAGGGAGATACGCAGTATTTT.